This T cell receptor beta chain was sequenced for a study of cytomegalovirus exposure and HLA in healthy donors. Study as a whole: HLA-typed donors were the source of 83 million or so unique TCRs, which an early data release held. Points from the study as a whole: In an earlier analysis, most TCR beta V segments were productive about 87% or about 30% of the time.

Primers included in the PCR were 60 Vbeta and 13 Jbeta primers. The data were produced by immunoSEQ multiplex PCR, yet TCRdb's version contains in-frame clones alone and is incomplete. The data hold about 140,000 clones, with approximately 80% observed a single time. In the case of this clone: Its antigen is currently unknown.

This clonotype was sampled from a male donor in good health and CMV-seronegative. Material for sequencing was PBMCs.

CDR3 loop: CAWSVWSGLLPLHF. The CDR3 DNA is TGTGCCTGGAGTGTATGGTCAGGCCTTCTCCCCCTCCACTTT. This chain connects TRBV30 to TRBJ1-6; D gene uncertain. Trimming took off 0 bases at V and 13 bases at J, with 16 bases between the two ends. Germline V gene data show CDR1 as GTSNPN and CDR2 as SVGIG (reference sequence). The CDR3 runs 14 residues.